This entry lists 21 T cell receptor beta chains sequenced from one sample in a study of graft-versus-host responses after intestinal transplantation. Their recognized antigens are unknown. Clones were sequenced by immunoSEQ multiplex PCR, and TCRdb holds only the in-frame ones, with some missing. The data hold nearly 110,000 clones, with about 91% observed a single time. The sequences come from unstimulated CD4+ T cells sorted from spleen or lymph node cells, collected before transplant. Source of these receptors: a human donor who was the organ donor for an intestinal transplant.

Only one count was recorded for this clone. V usage is TRBV15 and J usage is TRBJ2-1; D remains unclear. Germline CDR1 LNHNV, CDR2 YYDKDF (reference sequence). V shed 0 bases and J shed 3 bases, with 9 bases lying between them. The CDR3 contains 15 residues. The CDR3 region has the DNA TGTGCCACCAGCAGAGATAGAGACTTCTACAATGAGCAGTTCTTC. Amino acids: CATSRDRDFYNEQFF.

The chain employs TRBV11-2 and TRBJ2-2; D remains ambiguous. The CDR3 length is 13 residues. CDR1 is SGHAT, CDR2 FQNNGV, per germline. V lost 5 bases, J lost 7 bases, and 11 bases lay in between. In DNA, the CDR3 is TGTGCCAGCAGCGCACGGGCCTACGGGGAGCTGTTTTTT. It yields the protein CASSARAYGELFF.

The chain has TRBV4-2 and TRBJ2-5, with 10 nucleotides matching TRBD2. The CDR3 loop spans 19 amino acids. CDR1 is LGHNA and CDR2 is YNFKEQ in the germline V gene. The V gene end was trimmed by 5 bases and the J gene end by 0 bases; junction bases not matched to a gene: 15. This CDR3 reads CASSKLAGASSLYQETQYF. CDR3 in DNA: TGTGCCAGCAGCAAGCTAGCGGGGGCCTCCTCTCTGTACCAAGAGACCCAGTACTTC.

The CDR3 nucleotides are TGTGCCAGCTCACCACGAGGACAGGGGGCCCGAAGCACTGAAGCTTTCTTT. As protein: CASSPRGQGARSTEAFF. The chain recombines TRBV18 with TRBJ1-1; 11 positions match TRBD1. After removal of 1 base from V and 4 bases from J, the junction contained 8 bases not matched to a gene. Germline values: CDR1 KGHSH, CDR2 LQKENI. CDR3 length equals 17 residues.

The chain is built from TRBV15 and TRBJ2-6; D is undetermined. Trimming took off 6 bases at V and 1 base at J, with 4 bases between the two ends. The germline gives CDR1 LNHNV, CDR2 YYDKDF (reference sequence). The CDR3 is 13 amino acids. CDR3 loop: CATRSSGANVLTF. The CDR3 nucleotides are TGTGCCACCAGGTCTTCTGGGGCCAACGTCCTGACTTTC.

This clone was seen once. The sample contains more than one DNA sequence encoding this CDR3. The V gene is TRBV10-3, the J gene TRBJ1-1, with a tentative D call TRBD1 (5 bases). CDR1 and CDR2 (germline): ENHRY, SYGVKD. This CDR3 spans 16 amino acids. V lost 6 bases to trimming and J lost 6 bases, with 23 bases between them. The CDR3 loop is CAISPGAVGTRSEAFF. Here the CDR3 DNA reads TGTGCCATCAGCCCCGGGGCTGTGGGGACGAGGTCTGAAGCTTTCTTT.

The rearrangement links TRBV11-3 to TRBJ1-2; a possible D gene is TRBD1 (5 bases). V lost 2 bases and J lost 0, with 10 bases in between. The CDR3 loop spans 15 amino acids. The germline V gene encodes CDR1 SGHNT and CDR2 YENEEA. CDR3 nucleotide sequence: TGTGCCAGCAGCTTAACGGGGACTACTAACTATGGCTACACCTTC. Encoded protein: CASSLTGTTNYGYTF. Supplemented by reference TRBV11-3 and TRBJ1-2, the full variable domain reads EAGVVQSPRYKIIEKKQPVAFWCNPISGHNTLYWYLQNLGQGPELLIRYENEEAVDDSQLPKDRFSAERLKGVDSTLKIQPAELGDSAVYLCASSLTGTTNYGYTFGSGTRLTVV.

A few counts support this clone. The chain has TRBV12-5 and TRBJ2-3, with TRBD2 identical over 7 bases. Germline V gene sequence: CDR1 LGHNT, CDR2 FRNRAP. The CDR3 spans 16 residues. With 5 bases clipped from V and 0 bases from J, the junction kept 8 bases outside the gene matches. CDR3 bases: TGTGCTAGTGGTCAGACGCTAGCGGTTAGCACAGATACGCAGTATTTT. Translated, it gives CASGQTLAVSTDTQYF.

The count of this clone is one. The chain uses TRBV6-6 and TRBJ2-7; maybe TRBD2 (6 bases). V lost 2 bases, J lost 5 bases, and 10 bases lay in between. The V gene's germline CDR1 is MNHNY and CDR2 SVGAGI (reference sequence). The CDR3 is 13 amino acids. The CDR3 sequence: CASSYHASDEQYF. CDR3 DNA sequence: TGTGCCAGCAGTTACCACGCTAGCGACGAGCAGTACTTC.

For the CDR3, the DNA is TGCGCCAGCAGCCAGGGCCGGGGGGCTCGCAACTACAATGAGCAGTTCTTC. Its translation: CASSQGRGARNYNEQFF. The genes are TRBV4-1 and TRBJ2-1, with TRBD2 as a possible D gene (7 bases). The CDR3 length is 17 residues. The germline V gene encodes CDR1 MGHRA and CDR2 YSYEKL. V was shortened by 3 bases and J by 3 bases, with 18 bases between the two germline ends.

The chain is built from TRBV11-3 and TRBJ2-5, with 7 nucleotides matching TRBD1. CDR1 and CDR2 (germline): SGHNT, YENEEA. This CDR3 is built from 17 residues. V shed 0 bases and J 3 bases; nucleotides not matched to a gene: 10. The CDR3 region is CASSLDLRGRIKETQYF. For the CDR3, the DNA is TGTGCCAGCAGCTTAGATTTGAGGGGGCGGATCAAAGAGACCCAGTACTTC.

The chain recombines TRBV6-5 with TRBJ2-2, with D unclear. The CDR3 is 14 amino acids. Germline V gene lookup returns CDR1 MNHEY and CDR2 SVGAGI. Trimming removed 3 bases from V and 0 bases from J, with 5 bases in between. This CDR3 reads CASSYAANTGELFF. The CDR3, as DNA: TGTGCCAGCAGTTATGCAGCGAACACCGGGGAGCTGTTTTTT.

This chain connects TRBV19 to TRBJ2-1; D is possibly TRBD2 (6 bases). Per the germline V gene, CDR1 is LNHDA and CDR2 is SQIVND (reference sequence). CDR3 length: 14 amino acids. Trimming stripped 4 bases from V and 2 bases from J, with 9 bases between. CDR3 in amino acids: CASSRDWPYNEQFF. The DNA of the CDR3 is TGTGCCAGTAGTAGGGACTGGCCCTACAATGAGCAGTTCTTC.

The chain employs TRBV11-1 and TRBJ2-7; no reliable D call. Per germline, CDR1 SGHAT and CDR2 FQDESV (reference sequence). V dropped 4 bases and J dropped 1 base, with 5 bases sitting between them. This CDR3 is built from 12 residues. CDR3 loop: CASSSVSYEQYF. CDR3 sequence (DNA): TGTGCCAGCAGCTCCGTTTCCTACGAGCAGTACTTC. The full variable domain, its missing parts supplied by reference TRBV11-1 and TRBJ2-7, is EAEVAQSPRYKITEKSQAVAFWCDPISGHATLYWYRQILGQGPELLVQFQDESVVDDSQLPKDRFSAERLKGVDSTLKIQPAELGDSAMYLCASSSVSYEQYFGPGTRLTVT.

The chain combines TRBV25-1 with TRBJ1-1, with a possible D match to TRBD1 (5 bases). Trimming pared 7 bases from V and 6 bases from J, leaving 15 bases between. Germline lookup yields CDR1 MGHDK and CDR2 SYGVNS. CDR3 length: 13 residues. For the CDR3, the DNA is TGTGCCAGCACACCCGCAGGGTACCCTGAAGCTTTCTTT. Translating gives CASTPAGYPEAFF.

This CDR3 is CASSLVPSYTDTQYF. CDR3 nucleotide sequence: TGTGCCAGCAGCCTGGTCCCTAGCTACACAGATACGCAGTATTTT. The genes are TRBV14 and TRBJ2-3; a weak D match, TRBD2 (5 bases). Trimming cost V 4 bases and J 2 bases, with 13 bases left between them. The CDR3 runs to 15 residues. Germline V gene sequence: CDR1 SGHDN, CDR2 FVKESK.

This clone was recorded once. J is TRBJ2-5 and V is TRBV6-5; perhaps TRBD2 as D (5 bases). Near its end, the DNA agrees better with TRBJ2-7, so the J call may be wrong. CDR1 is MNHEY, CDR2 SVGAGI, per germline. The CDR3 is 15 residues long. CDR3 protein: CASSYSVSGAYEQYF. DNA for the CDR3: TGTGCCAGCAGTTACTCTGTCAGCGGAGCCTACGAGCAGTACTTC.

This sequence joins TRBV7-9 and TRBJ2-2; perhaps TRBD1 as D (6 bases). Germline V gene sequence: CDR1 SEHNR, CDR2 FQNEAQ (reference sequence). The CDR3 consists of 17 residues. Trimming pared 5 bases from V and 1 base from J, leaving 17 bases between. CDR3 sequence reads: CASSPPRTGLNTGELFF. CDR3 nucleotide sequence: TGTGCCAGCAGCCCACCCCGTACAGGGCTGAACACCGGGGAGCTGTTTTTT.

V and J are TRBV28 and TRBJ2-7; 8 bases map to TRBD1. This CDR3 has 15 amino acids. The V and J ends lost 6 bases and 5 bases, in that order; junction bases with no gene match: 12. CDR1 and CDR2 (germline): MDHEN, SYDVKM. The CDR3 sequence is CASSPRGRGRNEQYF. In DNA form, the CDR3 reads TGTGCCAGCAGCCCTAGAGGCAGGGGGCGCAACGAGCAGTACTTC.

The V and J genes are TRBV6-6 and TRBJ2-7; D ambiguous. The germline V and J ends were trimmed by 7 bases and 4 bases, with 11 bases remaining between them. Germline lookup yields CDR1 MNHNY and CDR2 SVGAGI (reference sequence). CDR3 length: 12 amino acids. DNA of the CDR3: TGTGCCAGCATGAGCGACTCATACGAGCAGTACTTC. It specifies CASMSDSYEQYF.

The rearrangement links TRBV5-6 to TRBJ2-7, with a possible D match to TRBD1 (6 bases). The CDR3 runs to 13 residues. CDR1 and CDR2 (germline): SGHDT, YYEEEE. V was pared by 1 base and J by 2 bases, with 7 bases between. The CDR3 loop reads CASSLQGPYEQYF. CDR3 sequence (DNA): TGTGCCAGCAGCTTGCAGGGGCCCTACGAGCAGTACTTC.